This TCR beta chain derives from a study of identical twins. TCRdb reprocessed the 5' RACE reads with MiXCR, giving one entry per CDR3 protein. The sample yields hundreds of thousands of distinct CDR3 sequences, less than 9% seen once. This clonotype was detected many times. The data also belong to a second study, concerning yellow fever vaccine responses in identical twins.

The material sequenced was PBMCs. This TCR came from a woman between 18 and 30 years old in good health.

The CDR3 loop is CASSAGRYEQYF. The CDR3 nucleotides read TGTGCCAGCAGTGCAGGGAGGTACGAGCAGTACTTC. The chain links TRBV12-3 or TRBV12-4 to TRBJ2-7; tentatively, D is TRBD2 (6 bases). V lost 5 bases to trimming and J lost 4 bases, with 9 bases between them. CDR3 size: 12 residues.